The rows below give T cell receptor beta chains drawn from one sample of a study of blood T cell repertoires in COVID-19. The protocol was immunoSEQ multiplex PCR, while the TCRdb copy is restricted to in-frame clones and leaves out a portion. Of almost 250,000 clones listed, 86% were seen once; the top ten hold approximately 6%. Sequences were obtained from peripheral blood. The receptors here all came from a woman aged 80 or over with COVID-19, enrolled during active disease. Each CDR3 is given with its conserved first and last residue. The order of the fields is J gene, V gene, CDR3 protein.

J gene: TRBJ2-6; V gene: TRBV7-3; CDR3 protein: CASSPQSPGANVLTF
J gene: TRBJ2-1; V gene: TRBV7-2; CDR3 protein: CASSLTGPYNEQFF
J gene: TRBJ2-5; V gene: TRBV9; CDR3 protein: CASSSRGGMETQYF
J gene: TRBJ2-1; V gene: TRBV5-1; CDR3 protein: CASSLMGGTYNEQFF
J gene: TRBJ2-1; V gene: TRBV12-3/TRBV12-4; CDR3 protein: CASSRLEQFF
J gene: TRBJ1-2; V gene: TRBV15; CDR3 protein: CATSRDTQGSYGYTF
J gene: TRBJ2-3; V gene: TRBV27; CDR3 protein: CASSRRVLTDTQYF
J gene: TRBJ2-1; V gene: TRBV24-1; CDR3 protein: CATSHPLAGGPNNEQFF
J gene: TRBJ2-1; V gene: TRBV5-4; CDR3 protein: CASSSGGAFYNEQFF
J gene: TRBJ2-3; V gene: TRBV3-1/TRBV3-2; CDR3 protein: CASSLFGGDTQYF
J gene: TRBJ1-2; V gene: TRBV30; CDR3 protein: CAWGPTGGRGYTF
J gene: TRBJ1-3; V gene: TRBV7-9; CDR3 protein: CASSWDTGNTIYF
J gene: TRBJ1-4; V gene: TRBV2; CDR3 protein: CASNGRAATNEKLFF
J gene: TRBJ2-5; V gene: TRBV5-1; CDR3 protein: CASSSQGAQETQYF
J gene: TRBJ1-3; V gene: TRBV28; CDR3 protein: CASSHGTLTTGNTIYF
J gene: TRBJ2-3; V gene: TRBV5-1; CDR3 protein: CASSRREGTDTQYF
J gene: TRBJ1-3; V gene: TRBV9; CDR3 protein: CASSVGTGNSGNTIYF
J gene: TRBJ1-5; V gene: TRBV6-1; CDR3 protein: CASSGQALGGYQPQHF
J gene: TRBJ1-2; V gene: TRBV6-6; CDR3 protein: CASSRGTDSNYGYTF
J gene: TRBJ1-2; V gene: TRBV5-1; CDR3 protein: CASSPGGDYGYTF
J gene: TRBJ2-5; V gene: TRBV18; CDR3 protein: CASSLGTSGQETQYF
J gene: TRBJ1-3; V gene: TRBV5-6; CDR3 protein: CASSRPGQGRNTIYF
J gene: TRBJ2-7; V gene: TRBV19; CDR3 protein: CASSRASGSYEQYF
J gene: TRBJ1-4; V gene: TRBV19; CDR3 protein: CASRQAANEKLFF
J gene: TRBJ1-1; V gene: TRBV18; CDR3 protein: CASSERQGAQPEAFF
J gene: TRBJ2-5; V gene: TRBV14; CDR3 protein: CASSQDLASGQETQYF
J gene: TRBJ1-6; V gene: TRBV4-3; CDR3 protein: CASSQDSHGSSYNSPLHF
J gene: TRBJ2-1; V gene: TRBV7-2; CDR3 protein: CASSLAGGAGQQFF
J gene: TRBJ2-5; V gene: TRBV10-3; CDR3 protein: CAASSGGSEETQYF
J gene: TRBJ1-6; V gene: TRBV5-1; CDR3 protein: CASSSGGTGGYNSPLHF
J gene: TRBJ1-1; V gene: TRBV6-5; CDR3 protein: CASSYSEGTTEAFF
J gene: TRBJ1-2; V gene: TRBV30; CDR3 protein: CAWSGTNYGYTF
J gene: TRBJ1-3; V gene: TRBV6-6; CDR3 protein: CASSGTAAGNTIYF
J gene: TRBJ2-2; V gene: TRBV28; CDR3 protein: CASSGTGGGLHTGELFF
J gene: TRBJ1-1; V gene: TRBV7-6; CDR3 protein: CASSPYRTAWGPF
J gene: TRBJ2-3; V gene: TRBV6-1; CDR3 protein: CASSEVLAGGLDTQYF
J gene: TRBJ1-3; V gene: TRBV7-7; CDR3 protein: CASSLGTGPNSGNTIYF
J gene: TRBJ1-1; V gene: TRBV28; CDR3 protein: CASSLVREVAEAFF
J gene: TRBJ1-2; V gene: TRBV9; CDR3 protein: CASSTRGYGYTF
J gene: TRBJ1-3; V gene: TRBV9; CDR3 protein: CASSVDGGGRNTIYF
J gene: TRBJ2-1; V gene: TRBV3-1/TRBV3-2; CDR3 protein: CASSQDRGLAGGKDEQFF
J gene: TRBJ2-5; V gene: TRBV7-2; CDR3 protein: CASSLRGGAREETQYF
J gene: TRBJ2-5; V gene: TRBV28; CDR3 protein: CASSWAGGGIQETQYF
J gene: TRBJ2-3; V gene: TRBV5-4; CDR3 protein: CASSPGGGTDTQYF
J gene: TRBJ2-1; V gene: TRBV10-3; CDR3 protein: CAISNPGQGFDEQFF
J gene: TRBJ2-1; V gene: TRBV19; CDR3 protein: CASSFRTSGDGNEQFF
J gene: TRBJ2-3; V gene: TRBV5-6; CDR3 protein: CASSFRQGAKDTQYF
J gene: TRBJ2-2; V gene: TRBV2; CDR3 protein: CASRAGQGGHTGELFF
J gene: TRBJ2-5; V gene: TRBV9; CDR3 protein: CASSLPGGRQETQYF
J gene: TRBJ2-5; V gene: TRBV5-6; CDR3 protein: CASSLAGLAGRETQYF